Shown below are 31 T cell receptor beta chains from a single sample sequenced in a study of T cells in localized non-small cell lung cancer. Libraries were prepared by immunoSEQ multiplex PCR; TCRdb keeps only in-frame clonotypes and omits some of them. The sample gives about 21,000 clones, approximately 90% of which show up once; around 7% is in the top ten. Sample: peripheral blood, taken before any cancer treatment. The receptors shown here come from an older male donor with stage I squamous cell lung carcinoma.

This clone was recorded once. The CDR3 DNA reads TGTGCCAGCAGCCTATCATGGCCGGGACCCTACGAGCAGTACTTC. This encodes CASSLSWPGPYEQYF. V usage is TRBV7-9 and J usage is TRBJ2-7; TRBD1 or TRBD2 may be the D gene (5 bases each). This CDR3 spans 15 amino acids. The germline V gene has CDR1 SEHNR and CDR2 FQNEAQ (reference sequence). The V gene lost 5 bases and the J gene lost 2 bases, with 16 bases spanning the gap.

This rearrangement joins TRBV6-4 to TRBJ1-1, with unresolved D. From germline, CDR1 is MRHNA and CDR2 SNTAGT. The CDR3 is made up of 14 amino acids. V shed 7 bases and J shed 1 base, with 13 bases lying between them. CDR3 residues: CASTSVYGNTEAFF. The CDR3 bases are TGTGCCAGCACCTCCGTCTACGGGAACACTGAAGCTTTCTTT.

CDR3 sequence reads: CASSEAGSRGKTQYF. The CDR3 DNA sequence: TGTGCCAGCAGTGAAGCTGGGTCCAGGGGAAAGACCCAGTACTTC. The V and J genes are TRBV6-1 and TRBJ2-5; D is possibly TRBD1 (6 bases). V was clipped by 0 bases and J by 6 bases, with 14 bases between them. The germline V gene has CDR1 MNHNS and CDR2 SASEGT. This CDR3 is built from 15 residues.

The J gene is TRBJ1-2, the V gene TRBV5-6; tentative D call: TRBD1 (5 bases). The CDR3 contains 12 residues. Germline V lookup: CDR1 SGHDT, CDR2 YYEEEE. Trimming stripped 4 bases from V and 5 bases from J, with 9 bases between. The CDR3 DNA reads as TGTGCCAGCAGCGAGGGACGTTATGGCTACACCTTC. Encoded protein: CASSEGRYGYTF.

The V gene is TRBV18, the J gene TRBJ1-2; 8 positions match TRBD1. The germline gives CDR1 KGHSH, CDR2 LQKENI. The J segment lost 7 bases and the V segment lost 2 bases, leaving 3 bases of the junction unmatched. CDR3 length equals 13 residues. The CDR3: CASSPGTGGGYTF. The CDR3 DNA reads as TGTGCCAGCTCACCAGGAACAGGGGGTGGCTACACCTTC.

The rearrangement joins TRBV18 to TRBJ1-4; 7 bases are a match to TRBD1. The J segment lost 3 bases and the V segment lost 6 bases, leaving 7 bases of the junction unmatched. Germline V gene sequence: CDR1 KGHSH, CDR2 LQKENI. The CDR3 is 15 amino acids. This CDR3 is CASSRRGGANEKLFF. The CDR3, as DNA: TGTGCCAGCTCCCGACGAGGGGGCGCTAATGAAAAACTGTTTTTT. Filled out from reference TRBV18 and TRBJ1-4, the complete variable domain reads NAGVMQNPRHLVRRRGQEARLRCSPMKGHSHVYWYRQLPEEGLKFMVYLQKENIIDESGMPKERFSAEFPKEGPSILRIQQVVRGDSAAYFCASSRRGGANEKLFFGSGTQLSVL.

The chain uses TRBV19 and TRBJ1-5; perhaps TRBD1 as D (6 bases). Trimming shortened V by 1 base and J by 5 bases, and 9 bases separated the two germline ends. Germline values: CDR1 LNHDA, CDR2 SQIVND (reference sequence). There are 14 residues in the CDR3. This chain's CDR3 is CASSIGQVYQPQHF. Written as DNA, the CDR3 is TGTGCCAGTAGTATAGGACAGGTTTATCAGCCCCAGCATTTT.

The gene calls are TRBV7-9 and TRBJ2-7, with a weak D call TRBD1 (6 bases). Looked up from germline, CDR1 is SEHNR and CDR2 is FQNEAQ (reference sequence). Trimming pared 3 bases from V and 5 bases from J, leaving 14 bases between. The CDR3 sequence is 14 residues long. Here the CDR3 reads CASSFDRLDDEQYF. The CDR3 region has the DNA TGTGCCAGCAGCTTCGACAGGTTAGATGACGAGCAGTACTTC.

The chain couples TRBV7-8 to TRBJ1-1; perhaps TRBD1 as D (5 bases). Looked up from germline, CDR1 is SGHVS and CDR2 is FQNEAQ. With 5 bases removed from V and 2 bases from J, the gap between germline ends came to 12 bases. This CDR3 comprises 14 residues. The CDR3 region is CASSARDPNTEAFF. CDR3 in DNA: TGTGCCAGCAGCGCCCGGGACCCCAACACTGAAGCTTTCTTT.

This chain uses TRBV5-1 with TRBJ2-5; 10 bases align to TRBD1. Looked up from germline, CDR1 is SGHRS and CDR2 is YFSETQ. CDR3 size: 14 residues. V shed 0 bases and J 5 bases; nucleotides not matched to a gene: 1. CDR3 sequence (DNA): TGCGCCAGCAGCTTGGGACAGGGGGCGGAGACCCAGTACTTC. It yields the protein CASSLGQGAETQYF.

The V and J genes are TRBV18 and TRBJ1-1, with TRBD1 matching over 8 bases. The V gene end was trimmed by 4 bases and the J gene end by 0 bases; junction bases not matched to a gene: 7. CDR1 and CDR2 from the germline V gene are KGHSH and LQKENI. The CDR3 sequence is 16 residues long. This chain's CDR3 is CASSLGQATMNTEAFF. The DNA for the CDR3 is TGTGCCAGCTCACTGGGACAGGCAACCATGAACACTGAAGCTTTCTTT.

The rearrangement links TRBV19 to TRBJ2-7; 7 bases match TRBD1. Trimming took 5 bases from V and 2 from J; bases not matched to a gene: 9. In germline, CDR1 is LNHDA, CDR2 SQIVND (reference sequence). CDR3 length: 15 residues. CDR3 region: CASSPQTGSPYEQYF. The DNA of the CDR3 is TGTGCCAGTAGTCCCCAGACAGGGTCTCCCTACGAGCAGTACTTC.

This chain uses TRBV9 with TRBJ2-3, with TRBD2 matching over 11 bases. Germline CDR1 SGDLS, CDR2 YYNGEE. J was trimmed by 2 bases and V by 0 bases; bases with no gene match: 2. This CDR3 spans 16 amino acids. As DNA, the CDR3 is TGTGCCAGCAGCGTAGGACTAGCGGGGACCACAGATACGCAGTATTTT. It yields the protein CASSVGLAGTTDTQYF.

The chain is built from TRBV27 and TRBJ1-6; D is uncertain. The CDR3 covers 19 residues. V lost 9 bases and J 0 bases, leaving 24 bases between the germline ends. Per the germline V gene, CDR1 is MNHEY and CDR2 is SMNVEV (reference sequence). CDR3 protein: CARDPTPPELSSYNSPLHF. The CDR3 bases are TGTGCCAGGGATCCGACTCCTCCAGAACTGAGCTCCTATAATTCACCCCTCCACTTT.

The rearrangement links TRBV5-5 to TRBJ1-5; 11 bases fit TRBD1. The V segment lost 4 bases and the J segment 6 bases; nucleotides outside the gene matches: 9. CDR3 length equals 16 residues. Germline V CDR1 and CDR2: SGHKS, YYEKEE (reference sequence). In DNA form, the CDR3 reads TGTGCCAGCAGCGGGGGACAGGGGGGTATGCGTCAGCCCCAGCATTTT. It specifies CASSGGQGGMRQPQHF.

This chain links TRBV29-1 with TRBJ2-7; D is unclear. The V gene's germline CDR1 is SQVTM and CDR2 ANQGSEA. CDR3 length: 13 amino acids. V shed 6 bases and J shed 3 bases, with 15 bases lying between them. The CDR3 spells CSVSKGTYYEQYF. The CDR3 bases are TGCAGCGTCTCGAAGGGCACCTACTACGAGCAGTACTTC.

This chain connects TRBV6-6 to TRBJ1-2, with 9 bases lining up with TRBD1. J gave up 8 bases and V 6 bases, and 4 bases lay outside the gene matches. CDR3 length: 12 residues. Germline lookup yields CDR1 MNHNY and CDR2 SVGAGI (reference sequence). CDR3 DNA sequence: TGTGCCAGCAGCCGGACAGGGGAAGGCTACACCTTC. Its translation: CASSRTGEGYTF.

This chain joins TRBV6-1 and TRBJ1-2; 8 bases agree with TRBD1. The CDR3 has 13 residues. Germline trimming cut 7 bases from V and 4 bases from J; bases unmatched to any gene: 5. The germline CDR1 and CDR2 sequences are MNHNS and SASEGT. CDR3 protein: CASTKTGGYGYTF. The DNA of the CDR3 is TGTGCCAGCACCAAAACAGGGGGCTATGGCTACACCTTC.

The genes are TRBV9 and TRBJ2-3, with 10 bases identical to TRBD2. CDR1 and CDR2 from the germline V gene are SGDLS and YYNGEE. CDR3 size: 17 residues. J gave up 8 bases and V 0 bases, and 12 bases lay outside the gene matches. The CDR3 bases are TGTGCCAGCAGCGTAGAGTTAGCGGGGGGACCTCTCGGTACGCAGTATTTT. Its protein is CASSVELAGGPLGTQYF.

The genes are TRBV19 and TRBJ1-1; D not certain. Deletions cut 3 bases from V and 8 bases from J, with 10 bases between. Per germline, CDR1 LNHDA and CDR2 SQIVND (reference sequence). This CDR3 spans 12 amino acids. The CDR3 protein is CASSIPGWEAFF. DNA for the CDR3: TGTGCCAGTAGTATTCCGGGATGGGAAGCTTTCTTT.

The J gene is TRBJ1-5, the V gene TRBV18, with D perhaps matching TRBD1 (5 bases). The CDR3 is 15 residues long. Germline values: CDR1 KGHSH, CDR2 LQKENI. Trimming cost V 2 bases and J 0 bases, with 8 bases left between them. The CDR3 DNA follows: TGTGCCAGCTCACCAATAGACAGTAGCAATCAGCCCCAGCATTTT. It specifies CASSPIDSSNQPQHF.

This clone showed up just once. The V call is TRBV5-5, the J call TRBJ2-1; 10 bases are a match to TRBD1. This CDR3 has 15 amino acids. CDR1 SGHKS and CDR2 YYEKEE come from the germline V gene (reference sequence). J gave up 5 bases and V 1 base, and 3 bases lay outside the gene matches. Here the CDR3 reads CASSLLGQGDNEQFF. The CDR3 DNA sequence: TGTGCCAGCAGCTTGTTAGGACAGGGGGACAATGAGCAGTTCTTC.

As regards this clone: One junction end does not reproduce the germline sequence, and a read error may be involved. Other DNA sequences in this sample translate to the same CDR3. The gene calls are TRBV9 and TRBJ2-7; D possibly matches TRBD1 or TRBD2 (5 bases each). Germline CDR1 SGDLS, CDR2 YYNGEE. The CDR3 runs 14 residues. The CDR3 region has the DNA TGTGCCAGTAGCGTAGAGCAGGGAGCCTACGAGCAGTACTTC. This translates into CASSVEQGAYEQYF.

The V gene is TRBV6-4, the J gene TRBJ1-2, with 7 bases fitting TRBD1. The V gene's germline CDR1 is MRHNA and CDR2 SNTAGT. The CDR3 length is 14 residues. The V gene end was trimmed by 7 bases and the J gene end by 4 bases; junction bases not matched to a gene: 9. The DNA of the CDR3 is TGTGCCAGCAAACGACAGGGTTCCTCCTATGGCTACACCTTC. Residues: CASKRQGSSYGYTF.

The gene calls are TRBV9 and TRBJ1-5; D remains unclear. This CDR3 spans 14 amino acids. CDR1 SGDLS and CDR2 YYNGEE come from the germline V gene. V was shortened by 3 bases and J by 3 bases, with 10 bases between the two germline ends. The CDR3 DNA reads TGTGCCAGCAGCGCAGACGCCAACAATCAGCCCCAGCATTTT. It is translated as CASSADANNQPQHF.

V usage is TRBV30 and J usage is TRBJ2-3, with a weak D call TRBD2 (6 bases). The germline CDR1 and CDR2 sequences are GTSNPN and SVGIG (reference sequence). Trimming stripped 2 bases from V and 0 bases from J, with 9 bases between. The CDR3 is 14 amino acids. The CDR3 nucleotides are TGTGCCTGGAGTCGCGGGGAGAGCACAGATACGCAGTATTTT. Its translation is CAWSRGESTDTQYF.

A single count supports this clone. The genes are TRBV5-1 and TRBJ2-1; 7 bases are shared with TRBD1. V trimming: 4 bases; J trimming: 4 bases; junction bases outside the gene matches: 11. Germline CDR1 and CDR2: SGHRS and YFSETQ. The CDR3 is 16 residues long. CDR3 coding DNA: TGCGCCAGCAGCGCCTCCCGGGACAGACTTTACAATGAGCAGTTCTTC. As protein: CASSASRDRLYNEQFF.

The chain uses TRBV13 and TRBJ2-1; TRBD2 agrees at 10 bases. The length of the CDR3 is 17 residues. Germline CDR1 PRHDT, CDR2 FYEKMQ (reference sequence). Trimming took 5 bases from V and 6 from J; bases not matched to a gene: 13. CDR3 DNA: TGTGCCAGCAGCCCGGAGGAGCGGGGGGGCCGGTTCAATGAGCAGTTCTTC. It codes for CASSPEERGGRFNEQFF.

V gene TRBV23-1 combines with J gene TRBJ2-3; D is undetermined. TRBV23-1 is an open reading frame, and its role is uncertain. There are 11 residues in the CDR3. V lost 10 bases and J 5 bases, leaving 10 bases between the germline ends. CDR3 DNA sequence: TGCGCCATCAAAATGGGAGATACGCAGTATTTT. This sequence encodes CAIKMGDTQYF.

This chain links TRBV13 with TRBJ2-7, with D possibly being TRBD2 (6 bases). V was pared by 5 bases and J by 3 bases, with 11 bases between. This CDR3 spans 13 amino acids. Per the germline V gene, CDR1 is PRHDT and CDR2 is FYEKMQ (reference sequence). CDR3 region: CASSPGLNYEQYF. CDR3 DNA sequence: TGTGCCAGCAGCCCGGGACTCAACTACGAGCAGTACTTC.

The rearrangement links TRBV25-1 to TRBJ1-1; unclear D gene. The V end lost 3 bases, the J end lost 1 base, and 6 bases lay between the germline ends. There are 13 residues in the CDR3. The germline gives CDR1 MGHDK, CDR2 SYGVNS. CDR3 DNA sequence: TGTGCCAGCAGTGAGATAACGAACACTGAAGCTTTCTTT. It is translated as CASSEITNTEAFF.